The clone carrying this T cell receptor (beta chain) has more than one count but fewer than ten. The data are from a study of early T cells in non-severe SARS-CoV-2 infection. Study at large: Chains were unpaired, as sequencing was done on bulk RNA from unsorted whole blood.

Individual cDNA molecules were tagged with unique molecular identifiers, the study reported. TCRdb re-called the 5' RACE reads with MiXCR, one entry per CDR3 protein. The sample contains nearly 95,000 distinct CDR3 sequences, approximately 16% of which appear only once. Germline V gene data show CDR1 as MDHEN and CDR2 as SYDVKM. The CDR3 extends over 14 amino acids. The V gene lost 5 bases and the J gene lost 3 bases, with 14 bases spanning the gap. The receptor's source is an adult who was a healthcare worker with PCR-confirmed SARS-CoV-2 infection or an uninfected control (not recorded which). The sequencing here drew on whole blood, taken at baseline. The chain employs TRBV28 and TRBJ2-7, with a weak D call TRBD1 (6 bases). Written as DNA, the CDR3 is TGTGCCAGCAGTCACCGACAGGTAGACTACGAGCAGTACTTC. Translation gives CASSHRQVDYEQYF.